This passage covers 21 T cell receptor beta chains from one sample sequenced in a study of CD8+CD57+ T cells in acquired aplastic anemia. The template for TCR beta VDJ and CDR3 sequence profiling was genomic DNA. TCRdb used MiXCR to reprocess the reads, holding one entry per CDR3 protein. The sample has under 200,000 distinct CDR3 sequences, approximately 44% seen once. The sequenced material came from sorted CD4+, CD8+, or CD8+CD57+ T cells (not recorded which) from PBMCs. The receptors come from a human donor in good health.

The chain carries TRBV24-1 and TRBJ2-3, with 9 bases that match TRBD2. The CDR3 consists of 17 residues. V shed 4 bases and J 0 bases; nucleotides not matched to a gene: 7. Germline CDR1 reads KGHDR; CDR2 reads SFDVKD. CDR3 DNA sequence: TGTGCCACCAGTGACCAAAGACTAGCGGCTAGCACAGATACGCAGTATTTT. Translating gives CATSDQRLAASTDTQYF.

The CDR3 bases are TGTGCCAGCGGCGACCTCTATGGCTACACCTTC. Protein: CASGDLYGYTF. J is TRBJ1-2 and V is TRBV7-8, with D hard to call. Trimming stripped 8 bases from V and 4 bases from J, with 8 bases between. In germline, CDR1 is SGHVS, CDR2 FQNEAQ. The CDR3 has 11 residues. Full variable domain (rest looked up from reference TRBV7-8 and TRBJ1-2): GAGVSQSPRYKVAKRGQDVALRCDPISGHVSLFWYQQALGQGPEFLTYFQNEAQLDKSGLPSDRFFAERPEGSVSTLKIQRTQQEDSAVYLCASGDLYGYTFGSGTRLTVV.

This clonotype was detected many times. The gene calls are TRBV7-6 and TRBJ1-1, with TRBD1 matching 7 bases. V shed 1 base, J shed 0 bases, and the junction held 5 bases outside the gene matches. This CDR3 contains 16 residues. Looked up from germline, CDR1 is SGHVS and CDR2 is FNYEAQ. The CDR3 bases are TGTGCCAGCAGCTTAGTCGGGACAGCCATGAACACTGAAGCTTTCTTT. This sequence encodes CASSLVGTAMNTEAFF.

The J gene is TRBJ2-5, the V gene TRBV7-9; 7 bases map to TRBD2. Germline V gene lookup returns CDR1 SEHNR and CDR2 FQNEAQ (reference sequence). This CDR3 contains 13 residues. Losses at the gene ends were 1 base for V and 5 bases for J; bases not matched to a gene: 1. CDR3 in DNA: TGTGCCAGCAGCTTAGGCGGGAGCGAGACCCAGTACTTC. Translating it yields CASSLGGSETQYF.

There are many counts of this clonotype. The chain couples TRBV20-1 to TRBJ2-1; 7 positions match TRBD2. Trimming took 0 bases from V and 3 from J; bases not matched to a gene: 8. Germline loops: CDR1 DFQATT, CDR2 SNEGSKA (reference sequence). The CDR3 is 16 residues long. The chain's CDR3 is CSARDPGTKIYNEQFF. The DNA of the CDR3 is TGCAGTGCTAGAGATCCTGGGACTAAAATCTACAATGAGCAGTTCTTC.

This rearrangement joins TRBV20-1 to TRBJ2-1; maybe TRBD2 (6 bases). CDR1 is DFQATT, CDR2 SNEGSKA, per germline (reference sequence). The CDR3 has 16 residues. V dropped 3 bases and J dropped 0 bases, with 15 bases sitting between them. For the CDR3, the DNA is TGCAGTGCTAGCGAGCTAGCAGCGGGCTCCTACAATGAGCAGTTCTTC. Its translation: CSASELAAGSYNEQFF.

This clonotype was detected ten times or more. The chain couples TRBV19 to TRBJ1-1; D is undetermined. The CDR3 is made up of 13 amino acids. V was pared by 1 base and J by 6 bases, with 9 bases between. Germline loops: CDR1 LNHDA, CDR2 SQIVND (reference sequence). The CDR3: CASSIGGRAEAFF. The CDR3 DNA reads as TGTGCCAGTAGTATAGGTGGGAGGGCTGAAGCTTTCTTT.

This clonotype was counted once. The J gene is TRBJ2-5, the V gene TRBV10-2; D remains ambiguous. Germline V gene lookup returns CDR1 WSHSY and CDR2 SAAADI. This CDR3 region has 16 residues. Deletions cut 0 bases from V and 8 bases from J, with 19 bases between. For the CDR3, the DNA is TGCGCCAGCAGTGAGTCGAGATTGGGCCCCTGGGGTACCCAGTACTTC. It is translated as CASSESRLGPWGTQYF.

Ten or more counts support this clonotype. The chain couples TRBV18 to TRBJ2-7; no definite D call. CDR3 size: 12 residues. V was pared by 8 bases and J by 4 bases, with 12 bases between. CDR1 and CDR2 (germline): KGHSH, LQKENI. CDR3 sequence: CASSPDGYEQYF. CDR3 bases: TGTGCCAGCAGCCCCGACGGGTACGAGCAGTACTTC.

This clonotype appeared many times. The rearrangement uses TRBV10-3 and TRBJ2-7, with D perhaps matching TRBD1 (7 bases). The CDR3 totals 13 residues. Germline lookup yields CDR1 ENHRY and CDR2 SYGVKD. The V end was cut by 7 bases, the J end by 3 bases, with 13 bases between. CDR3 sequence reads: CAITAGGSYEQYF. The DNA for the CDR3 is TGTGCCATCACTGCAGGGGGGAGCTACGAGCAGTACTTC.

This clonotype has ten or more counts. The J gene is TRBJ2-6, the V gene TRBV2; the match to TRBD1 covers 7 bases. This CDR3 spans 18 amino acids. Trimming cost V 4 bases and J 0 bases; bases outside gene matches: 9. Germline assignment: CDR1 SNHLY and CDR2 FYNNEI. CDR3 DNA: TGTGCCAGCAGTGCCACCGGGACAGCAGTCTCTGGGGCCAACGTCCTGACTTTC. This translates into CASSATGTAVSGANVLTF.

There are many counts of this clonotype. The chain links TRBV14 to TRBJ2-7; tentative D call: TRBD2 (7 bases). Deletions cut 4 bases from V and 3 bases from J, with 13 bases between. There are 14 residues in the CDR3. CDR1 is SGHDN and CDR2 is FVKESK in the germline V gene. The CDR3 sequence: CASSRGGGGYEQYF. For the CDR3, the DNA is TGTGCCAGCAGCCGGGGGGGCGGGGGCTACGAGCAGTACTTC.

A remark on this clonotype: This sequence may be a read error, since a much larger clone differs from it by one base. Because it lacks the conserved phenylalanine or tryptophan at the end, this CDR3 is likely a read error. The chain links TRBV12-3 or TRBV12-4 to TRBJ1-5; possibly TRBD1 for D (5 bases). The CDR3 spans 13 residues. V lost 2 bases and J 7 bases, leaving 9 bases between the germline ends. The CDR3 DNA follows: TGTGCCAGCAGTTTACAGGGAAGGCAGCCCCAGCATTCT. It encodes CASSLQGRQPQHS.

V is TRBV7-2 and J is TRBJ1-2, with 11 nucleotides matching TRBD1. The CDR3 loop spans 15 amino acids. V trimming: 5 bases; J trimming: 7 bases; junction bases outside the gene matches: 9. CDR1 and CDR2 from the germline V gene are SGHTA and FQGNSA. The CDR3 coding sequence is TGTGCCAGCAGCGATCCCGGGACAGGGGGTCTTGGCTACACCTTC. Its translation: CASSDPGTGGLGYTF.

About this clonotype itself: Possible read error: a much larger clone is one base away. A read error is likely, as this CDR3 ends without the conserved phenylalanine or tryptophan. The V gene is TRBV12-3 or TRBV12-4, the J gene TRBJ1-1; 7 bases agree with TRBD1. This CDR3 has 15 residues. V gave up 5 bases and J gave up 0 bases; unmatched junction bases: 6. The CDR3 reads CASSPTGLVNTEAFL. The CDR3 DNA follows: TGTGCCAGCAGTCCGACAGGGCTGGTGAACACTGAAGCTTTCCTT.

This clonotype is a singleton in its sample. The chain recombines TRBV20-1 with TRBJ2-3; D might be TRBD1 (6 bases). The CDR3 totals 14 residues. The V and J ends lost 5 bases and 2 bases respectively, with 14 bases between them. Per germline, CDR1 DFQATT and CDR2 SNEGSKA (reference sequence). The CDR3 spells CSAQNRVVTDTQYF. Here the CDR3 DNA reads TGCAGTGCTCAAAACAGGGTTGTCACAGATACGCAGTATTTT.

The chain combines TRBV10-3 with TRBJ2-7, with 7 bases lining up with TRBD1. CDR1 ENHRY and CDR2 SYGVKD come from the germline V gene. CDR3 size: 13 residues. V lost 6 bases, J lost 6 bases, and 8 bases stayed unmatched. The CDR3 coding sequence is TGTGCCATCAGAACCGAGACAGGGATCGAGCAGTACTTC. Its translation is CAIRTETGIEQYF.

This clonotype was observed at least ten times. V usage is TRBV10-3 and J usage is TRBJ2-2; D remains ambiguous. Per germline, CDR1 ENHRY and CDR2 SYGVKD. V shed 0 bases and J shed 4 bases, with 15 bases lying between them. The CDR3 is 17 residues long. For the CDR3, the DNA is TGTGCCATCAGTGAGTCGACCCTAGGCTTGGGCACCGGGGAGCTGTTTTTT. Its protein is CAISESTLGLGTGELFF.

Many counts were recorded for this clonotype. V gene TRBV20-1 combines with J gene TRBJ1-2, with D perhaps matching TRBD1 (5 bases). This CDR3 comprises 13 residues. The ends were cut back, 2 bases at V and 4 bases at J, with 11 bases in the middle. In germline, CDR1 is DFQATT, CDR2 SNEGSKA (reference sequence). CDR3 region: CSARQGATYGYTF. In nucleotides, the CDR3 is TGCAGTGCTAGACAGGGAGCAACCTATGGCTACACCTTC.

Turning to this clonotype: With a much larger clone just one base away, this may be a read error. V gene TRBV6-1 combines with J gene TRBJ2-7; D is ambiguous. The CDR3 runs to 14 residues. The germline CDR1 and CDR2 sequences are MNHNS and SASEGT. The CDR3 spells CASSIHLASYEQHF. CDR3 nucleotide sequence: TGTGCCAGCAGTATTCACCTGGCCTCCTACGAGCAGCACTTC.

In this sample, this clonotype turned up many times. One junction end disagrees with the germline gene, perhaps due to a read error. The chain links TRBV20-1 to TRBJ2-5; D unresolved. CDR1 DFQATT and CDR2 SNEGSKA come from the germline V gene (reference sequence). This CDR3 is built from 11 residues. The CDR3 here is CSARIQDTQYF. CDR3 nucleotide sequence: TGCAGTGCTAGGATACAAGATACCCAGTACTTC.